This T cell receptor beta chain was sequenced in a study of PD-L1 blockade in urothelial cancer. The wider study: Chemotherapy regimens numbering 0 to 3 had been given to patients.

As for time point: pretreatment peripheral blood. Patients were diagnosed with urothelial carcinoma, either locally advanced or metastatic. Study findings and constraints: In blood sampled pretreatment, TCR clonality below the median predicted better survival.

Regarding this clone: Its matching antigen is unknown.

This CDR3 is built from 16 residues. Germline loops: CDR1 SGHRS, CDR2 YFSETQ. V was shortened by 3 bases and J by 4 bases, with 19 bases between the two germline ends. Each PCR reaction had synthetic TCR analog templates spiked into it. The table came from immunoSEQ multiplex PCR; TCRdb's copy has only in-frame clones and leaves some out. This table has fewer than 95,000 clones, about four fifths appearing once. The receptor was derived from a man in his sixties with urothelial cancer. The specimen was PBMCs, collected around atezolizumab (anti-PD-L1) treatment. The chain is built from TRBV5-1 and TRBJ1-2, with D hard to call. CDR3 protein: CASSSTTLGGPYGYTF. The CDR3 nucleotides are TGCGCCAGCAGCTCCACAACGTTAGGAGGGCCCTATGGCTACACCTTC.